This TCR beta chain was retrieved from a study of vaccination and CD4 T cells after COVID-19. Study summary: The makeup of the convalescents was six males and four females, two of them Hispanic.

Concerning this clonotype: Its target is unknown.

Indicated treatment: approximately nine-day PBMC culture with coronavirus spike peptide pools or control peptides (ViraFEST assay). The Oncomine TCR Beta short-read assay was applied to DNA of cultured CD4+ T cells. From CD4+ T cells that had been cultured, genomic DNA was extracted. TCRdb independently ran MiXCR on the PCR reads; one entry per CDR3 protein. This sample has 20,000 to 25,000 distinct CDR3 sequences, with about 52% found just once. The CDR3 contains 15 residues. With 4 bases removed from V and 4 bases from J, the gap between germline ends came to 17 bases. Germline V lookup: CDR1 SGHNT, CDR2 YYREEE (reference sequence).

This receptor was taken from a human donor who had recovered from COVID-19. Material for sequencing was CD4+ T cells from blood, cultured in vitro. The J gene is TRBJ1-2, the V gene TRBV5-4; D call uncertain. The CDR3 DNA sequence: TGTGCCAGCAGCGCCCCCGGCCAAACCGTCTATGGCTACACCTTC. This gives the protein CASSAPGQTVYGYTF.